The 22 T cell receptor beta chains presented below share a single source sample, sequenced in a study of blood T cell repertoires in COVID-19 (TCRdb year 2020). Library creation used the immunoSEQ multiplex PCR assay. The immuneACCESS repertoire file appears here via TCRdb, limited to in-frame rearrangements. These files lack a portion of the clones; in checked studies, under half of the deficit traces to unresolved V genes, and the cause of the others is not known. Counted in this sample were about 150,000 clones; about four fifths of them appeared once. 0.5% to 0.65% of the sample goes to the ten largest clones. Sequenced input: peripheral blood. These receptors came from a man in his 60s with acute or convalescent COVID-19.

V usage is TRBV28 and J usage is TRBJ1-2, with 7 bases identical to TRBD1. With 3 bases clipped from V and 5 bases from J, the junction kept 9 bases outside the gene matches. The CDR3 is 15 amino acids. Germline V gene lookup returns CDR1 MDHEN and CDR2 SYDVKM. This CDR3 is CASSFSGQELYGYTF. The CDR3, as DNA: TGTGCCAGCAGTTTTTCAGGACAGGAGCTTTATGGCTACACCTTC.

The genes are TRBV7-2 and TRBJ1-6; D may be TRBD1 (5 bases). Trimming pared 7 bases from V and 6 bases from J, leaving 16 bases between. Per the germline V gene, CDR1 is SGHTA and CDR2 is FQGNSA. This CDR3 is built from 15 residues. The CDR3 loop reads CASTATASVNSPLHF. The CDR3 nucleotides read TGTGCCAGCACCGCGACAGCTTCCGTTAATTCACCCCTCCACTTT.

The rearrangement links TRBV6-5 to TRBJ1-2; possible D gene TRBD1, 6 bases. CDR1 and CDR2 from the germline V gene are MNHEY and SVGAGI. The CDR3 is 14 residues long. V was shortened by 3 bases and J by 2 bases, with 10 bases between the two germline ends. CDR3 nucleotides: TGTGCCAGCAGTTATCGGACAGAAAACTATGGCTACACCTTC. Its protein is CASSYRTENYGYTF.

This clone was seen a handful of times. The rearrangement uses TRBV12-3 or TRBV12-4 and TRBJ2-4, with 7 bases that match TRBD2. The CDR3 contains 12 residues. After removal of 5 bases from V and 8 bases from J, the junction contained 3 bases not matched to a gene. This CDR3 reads CASSTGGDIQYF. Written as DNA, the CDR3 is TGTGCCAGCAGTACGGGGGGTGACATTCAGTACTTC.

The chain uses TRBV6-6 and TRBJ2-2; weak D call: TRBD2 (5 bases). In germline, CDR1 is MNHNY, CDR2 SVGAGI (reference sequence). The V end lost 7 bases, the J end lost 5 bases, and 14 bases lay between the germline ends. The CDR3 has 14 amino acids. The DNA for the CDR3 is TGTGCCAGCATCGATACCGGCGGGACCGGGGAGCTGTTTTTT. Its translation is CASIDTGGTGELFF.

This chain joins TRBV14 and TRBJ2-7; TRBD1 agrees at 11 bases. Germline CDR1 is SGHDN and CDR2 is FVKESK. With V trimmed by 1 base and J by 3 bases, 5 bases remained unmatched. The CDR3 contains 16 residues. CDR3: CASSQGGQGAGYEQYF. The CDR3 DNA reads TGTGCCAGCAGCCAAGGAGGACAGGGGGCGGGCTACGAGCAGTACTTC.

CDR3 DNA sequence: TGTGCCAGCATTCGACCGGGGGTTGGGACTGAAGCTTTCTTT. Translated: CASIRPGVGTEAFF. The chain is built from TRBV28 and TRBJ1-1; D might be TRBD1 (5 bases). The CDR3 runs 14 residues. V lost 7 bases and J 5 bases, leaving 17 bases between the germline ends. The germline V gene has CDR1 MDHEN and CDR2 SYDVKM.

This rearrangement joins TRBV5-1 to TRBJ2-7; 7 bases fit TRBD1. V shed 4 bases and J 3 bases; nucleotides not matched to a gene: 7. CDR1 is SGHRS and CDR2 is YFSETQ in the germline V gene. The CDR3 contains 14 residues. The CDR3 loop reads CASSPPGQIYEQYF. Written as DNA, the CDR3 is TGCGCCAGCAGCCCACCGGGACAGATCTACGAGCAGTACTTC.

This rearrangement joins TRBV5-4 to TRBJ2-7, with 8 bases aligning to TRBD2. Germline-derived CDR1 and CDR2 are SGHNT and YYREEE (reference sequence). V trimming: 3 bases; J trimming: 2 bases; junction bases outside the gene matches: 7. The CDR3 totals 15 residues. The CDR3 loop reads CASSSGGQIPYEQYF. The CDR3 bases are TGTGCCAGCAGCTCGGGGGGGCAGATACCCTACGAGCAGTACTTC.

The chain joins TRBV2 to TRBJ2-2; D remains ambiguous. Germline V gene sequence: CDR1 SNHLY, CDR2 FYNNEI. The CDR3 runs to 12 residues. Trimming stripped 5 bases from V and 5 bases from J, with 6 bases between. In DNA, the CDR3 is TGTGCCAGCAGTCCCACTACCGGGGAGCTGTTTTTT. It is translated as CASSPTTGELFF.

A word on this clone: The junction shows a germline mismatch at one end, possibly a read error. The chain couples TRBV3-1 (or the pseudogene TRBV3-2) to TRBJ2-7; TRBD1 matches 7 bases. In germline, CDR1 is LGHDT, CDR2 YNNKEL (reference sequence). The CDR3 consists of 13 residues. CDR3 bases: TGTGCCAGCAGCCAGTTACCACAGGGGATGGTGCACTTC. It specifies CASSQLPQGMVHF.

The gene calls are TRBV3-1 (or the pseudogene TRBV3-2) and TRBJ2-5; 11 positions match TRBD2. This CDR3 is built from 16 residues. CDR1 and CDR2 (germline): LGHDT, YNNKEL (reference sequence). The ends lost 1 base at V and 4 bases at J; junction bases unmatched: 5. The CDR3 bases are TGTGCCAGCAGCCAAGTCGGGACTAGCGGACGAGAGACCCAGTACTTC. It encodes CASSQVGTSGRETQYF.

The rearrangement links TRBV5-1 to TRBJ2-5; no definite D call. Germline V gene data show CDR1 as SGHRS and CDR2 as YFSETQ. The germline V and J ends were trimmed by 4 bases and 5 bases, with 9 bases remaining between them. CDR3 size: 12 residues. The CDR3 sequence: CASSPELETQYF. The CDR3 coding sequence is TGCGCCAGCAGCCCGGAGTTGGAGACCCAGTACTTC. The full variable domain, rest sourced from reference TRBV5-1 and TRBJ2-5, is KAGVTQTPRYLIKTRGQQVTLSCSPISGHRSVSWYQQTPGQGLQFLFEYFSETQRNKGNFPGRFSGRQFSNSRSEMNVSTLELGDSALYLCASSPELETQYFGPGTRLLVL.

The rearrangement joins TRBV5-1 to TRBJ2-1; 9 bases are shared with TRBD2. The germline V gene has CDR1 SGHRS and CDR2 YFSETQ. Unmatched junction bases numbered 24, after V lost 5 bases and J lost 0 bases. The length of the CDR3 is 22 residues. The CDR3 region has the DNA TGCGCCAGCAGTAACCCCTCAATGAGGAGACTAGCGGCTATTAGCTCCTACAATGAGCAGTTCTTC. Protein product: CASSNPSMRRLAAISSYNEQFF.

This chain connects TRBV7-2 to TRBJ1-5; D may be TRBD1 (5 bases). The germline gives CDR1 SGHTA, CDR2 FQGNSA. The CDR3 is made up of 13 amino acids. V shed 5 bases and J shed 3 bases, with 8 bases lying between them. The CDR3 DNA reads TGTGCCAGCAGCCAGACAGTCAATCAGCCCCAGCATTTT. This codes for CASSQTVNQPQHF.

This chain connects TRBV3-1 (or the pseudogene TRBV3-2) to TRBJ1-2; D gene uncertain. There are 13 residues in the CDR3. The V gene's germline CDR1 is LGHDT and CDR2 YNNKEL (reference sequence). V lost 0 bases, J lost 8 bases, and 10 bases lay in between. The CDR3 coding sequence is TGTGCCAGCAGCCAAGATGAGAGCACCGGCTACACCTTC. Translating gives CASSQDESTGYTF.

V is TRBV5-6 and J is TRBJ1-1; the match to TRBD1 covers 7 bases. V dropped 3 bases and J dropped 5; count of bases not matched to a gene: 4. Germline values: CDR1 SGHDT, CDR2 YYEEEE. The CDR3 has 13 residues. CDR3 protein: CASSSTGWTEAFF. The CDR3 DNA sequence: TGTGCCAGCAGCTCGACAGGGTGGACTGAAGCTTTCTTT.

The J gene is TRBJ2-3, the V gene TRBV6-5; D gene ambiguous. CDR1 MNHEY and CDR2 SVGAGI come from the germline V gene. V dropped 5 bases and J dropped 2 bases, with 11 bases sitting between them. The CDR3 has 14 amino acids. Here the CDR3 DNA reads TGTGCCAGCAGTAGAACAGACCCCACAGATACGCAGTATTTT. Protein: CASSRTDPTDTQYF.

This rearrangement joins TRBV4-3 to TRBJ2-1, with a weak D call TRBD2 (6 bases). CDR1 and CDR2 from the germline V gene are LGHNA and YSLEER. Deletions cut 5 bases from V and 6 bases from J, with 14 bases between. The CDR3 length is 14 residues. The CDR3 spells CASSAGLGLNEQFF. CDR3 nucleotides: TGCGCCAGCAGCGCGGGATTGGGGCTCAATGAGCAGTTCTTC.

This clone was seen a handful of times. The chain employs TRBV19 and TRBJ1-6, with D tentatively TRBD1 (6 bases). Trimming shortened V by 10 bases and J by 10 bases, and 14 bases separated the two germline ends. The CDR3 is made up of 12 amino acids. Germline values: CDR1 LNHDA, CDR2 SQIVND (reference sequence). In DNA, the CDR3 is TGTGCCACAGGGGTTCCAGGGTCACCCCTCCACTTT. Its protein product is CATGVPGSPLHF.

This clone appeared a few times. The V gene is TRBV3-1 (or the pseudogene TRBV3-2), the J gene TRBJ1-1, with D possibly being TRBD1 (6 bases). The CDR3 is 14 residues long. CDR1 LGHDT and CDR2 YNNKEL come from the germline V gene (reference sequence). V dropped 4 bases and J dropped 1 base, with 10 bases sitting between them. The CDR3 nucleotides read TGTGCCAGCAGCCGGTCACAGGGGAACACTGAAGCTTTCTTT. Residues: CASSRSQGNTEAFF.

V usage is TRBV5-8 and J usage is TRBJ1-5; 9 nucleotides align to TRBD1. Germline CDR1 and CDR2: SGHTS and YDEGEE. V lost 4 bases and J lost 7; bases outside the gene matches: 6. The CDR3 is made up of 14 amino acids. The CDR3 sequence is CASSRDREGQPQHF. In DNA form, the CDR3 reads TGTGCCAGCAGCCGGGACAGGGAAGGGCAGCCCCAGCATTTT.